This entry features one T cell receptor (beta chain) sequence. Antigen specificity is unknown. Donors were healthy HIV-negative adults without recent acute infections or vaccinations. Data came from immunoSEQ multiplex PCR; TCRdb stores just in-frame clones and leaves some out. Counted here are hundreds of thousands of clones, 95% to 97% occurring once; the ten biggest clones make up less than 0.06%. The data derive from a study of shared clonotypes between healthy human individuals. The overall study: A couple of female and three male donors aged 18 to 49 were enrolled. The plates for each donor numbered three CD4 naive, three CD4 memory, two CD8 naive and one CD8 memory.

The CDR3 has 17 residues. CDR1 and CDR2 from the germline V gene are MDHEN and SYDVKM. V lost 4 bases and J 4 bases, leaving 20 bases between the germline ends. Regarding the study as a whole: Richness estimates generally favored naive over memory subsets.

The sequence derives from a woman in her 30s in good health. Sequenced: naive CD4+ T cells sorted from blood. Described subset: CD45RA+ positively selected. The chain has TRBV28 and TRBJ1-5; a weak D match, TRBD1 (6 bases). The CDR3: CASSWGRGLKRNQPQHF. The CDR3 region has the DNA TGTGCCAGCAGTTGGGGCAGGGGACTAAAGAGAAATCAGCCCCAGCATTTT. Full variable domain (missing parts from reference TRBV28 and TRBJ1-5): DVKVTQSSRYLVKRTGEKVFLECVQDMDHENMFWYRQDPGLGLRLIYFSYDVKMKEKGDIPEGYSVSREKKERFSLILESASTNQTSMYLCASSWGRGLKRNQPQHFGDGTRLSIL.